The entry that follows covers one T cell receptor beta chain sequence. J gave up 5 bases and V 6 bases, and 13 bases lay outside the gene matches. Germline V CDR1 and CDR2: SNHLY, FYNNEI. This CDR3 region has 15 residues. This sample is part of a study of blood T cell repertoires in COVID-19. On the study more broadly: Acute and convalescent COVID-19 specimens originated in the United States, Italy and Spain. Sample material is recorded as cDNA or gDNA derived from T cells, B-cell-depleted T cells, or PBMCs.

In the original analysis: Amplifying reference gene primers gave estimates of nucleated cell counts. Assay: immunoSEQ multiplex PCR; the TCRdb copy retains only in-frame clones and omits some. V and J calls and clone size come straight from that table; D and trimming were deduced from the DNA. The sample contains around 220,000 clones, roughly 80% of which appear only once. The sequencing input was peripheral blood. J is TRBJ2-7 and V is TRBV2; 7 bases fit TRBD2. The receptor was isolated from a woman between 40 and 50 years old with active or convalescent COVID-19. The CDR3 region is CASRKLAAGRNEQYF. DNA for the CDR3: TGTGCCAGCAGGAAGCTAGCGGCGGGGCGAAACGAGCAGTACTTC.